The clone carrying this T cell receptor (beta chain) was counted many times. The antigen is unknown. The CDR3 length is 14 residues. The germline V and J ends were trimmed by 0 bases and 4 bases, with 7 bases remaining between them. These data come from a study of T cell repertoires in cytomegalovirus infection. Study-level information: Matching HLA type and CMV infection were both indicated by public TCR beta signatures.

TCRdb called the reads again in MiXCR, with one record for every CDR3 protein. The sample lists under 600,000 distinct CDR3 sequences, approximately 17% seen once, with more than 20% in the top ten. General study points: There were carriers of CMV plus the relevant HLA, and cumulative public TCR beta family frequency identified them. CMV-specific HLA-C-restricted TCR beta clonotypes dominated the ex vivo response.

J is TRBJ2-1 and V is TRBV12-3 or TRBV12-4; D not resolved. The clonotype was recovered from a human donor in good health (CMV status not recorded). Some clones in this sample may be carry-over from other donors' samples. What was sequenced was CD8+ T cells from PBMCs. The CDR3 coding sequence is TGTGCCAGCAGTTTAGCGGGCAATTACAATGAGCAGTTCTTC. Residues: CASSLAGNYNEQFF.